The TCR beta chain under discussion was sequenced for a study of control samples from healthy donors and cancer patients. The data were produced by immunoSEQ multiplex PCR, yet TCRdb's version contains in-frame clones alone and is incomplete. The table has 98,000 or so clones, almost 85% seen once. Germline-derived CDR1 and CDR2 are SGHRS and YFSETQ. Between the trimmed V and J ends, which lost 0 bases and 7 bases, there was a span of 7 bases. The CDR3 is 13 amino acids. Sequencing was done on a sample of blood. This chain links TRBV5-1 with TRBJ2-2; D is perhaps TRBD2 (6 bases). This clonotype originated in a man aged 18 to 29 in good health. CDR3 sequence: CASSLAGDGELFF. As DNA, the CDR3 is TGCGCCAGCAGCTTGGCGGGGGACGGGGAGCTGTTTTTT. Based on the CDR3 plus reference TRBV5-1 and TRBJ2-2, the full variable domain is KAGVTQTPRYLIKTRGQQVTLSCSPISGHRSVSWYQQTPGQGLQFLFEYFSETQRNKGNFPGRFSGRQFSNSRSEMNVSTLELGDSALYLCASSLAGDGELFFGEGSRLTVL.